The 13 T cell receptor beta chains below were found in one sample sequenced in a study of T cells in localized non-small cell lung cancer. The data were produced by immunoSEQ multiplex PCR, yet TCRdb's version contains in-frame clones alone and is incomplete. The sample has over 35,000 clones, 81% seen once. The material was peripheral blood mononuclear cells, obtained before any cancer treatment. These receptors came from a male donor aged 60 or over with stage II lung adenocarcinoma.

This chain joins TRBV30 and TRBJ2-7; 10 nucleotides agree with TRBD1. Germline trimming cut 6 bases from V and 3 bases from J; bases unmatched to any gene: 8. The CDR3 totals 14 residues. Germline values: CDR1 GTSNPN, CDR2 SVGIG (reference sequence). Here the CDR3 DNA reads TGTGCCTGTCTCCGGGACAGGGGACGCTACGAGCAGTACTTC. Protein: CACLRDRGRYEQYF.

The CDR3 DNA reads as TGTGCCAGCAGCTTGCGGGACAGTCCATACGAGCAGTACTTC. This encodes CASSLRDSPYEQYF. This chain uses TRBV5-4 with TRBJ2-7; 7 nucleotides match TRBD1. Germline CDR1 reads SGHNT; CDR2 reads YYREEE (reference sequence). Trimming at V came to 1 base and at J to 4 bases, leaving 5 bases not matched to a gene. The CDR3 consists of 14 residues.

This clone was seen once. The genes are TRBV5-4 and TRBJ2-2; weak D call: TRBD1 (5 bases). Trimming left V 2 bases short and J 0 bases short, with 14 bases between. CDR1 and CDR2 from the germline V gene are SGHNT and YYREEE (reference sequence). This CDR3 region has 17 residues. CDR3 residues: CASSFSQGWTNTGELFF. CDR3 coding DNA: TGTGCCAGCAGCTTTTCGCAGGGTTGGACGAACACCGGGGAGCTGTTTTTT. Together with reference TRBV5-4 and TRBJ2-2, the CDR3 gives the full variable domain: ETGVTQSPTHLIKTRGQQVTLRCSSQSGHNTVSWYQQALGQGPQFIFQYYREEENGRGNFPPRFSGLQFPNYSSELNVNALELDDSALYLCASSFSQGWTNTGELFFGEGSRLTVL.

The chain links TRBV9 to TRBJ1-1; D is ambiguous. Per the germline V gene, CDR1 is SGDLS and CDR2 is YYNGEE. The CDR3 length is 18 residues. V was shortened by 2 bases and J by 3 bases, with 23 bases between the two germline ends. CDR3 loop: CASSVSSSGGGRDTEAFF. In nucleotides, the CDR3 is TGTGCCAGCAGCGTGTCCTCCTCAGGCGGAGGTCGTGACACTGAAGCTTTCTTT. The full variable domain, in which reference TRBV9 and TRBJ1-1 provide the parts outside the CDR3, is DSGVTQTPKHLITATGQRVTLRCSPRSGDLSVYWYQQSLDQGLQFLIQYYNGEERAKGNILERFSAQQFPDLHSELNLSSLELGDSALYFCASSVSSSGGGRDTEAFFGQGTRLTVV.

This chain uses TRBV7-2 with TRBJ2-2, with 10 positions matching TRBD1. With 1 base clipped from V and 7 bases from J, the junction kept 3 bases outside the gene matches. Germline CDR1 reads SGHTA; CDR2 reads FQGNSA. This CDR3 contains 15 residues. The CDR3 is CASSLVGQGVGELFF. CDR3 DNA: TGTGCCAGCAGCTTAGTTGGACAGGGGGTCGGGGAGCTGTTTTTT.

CDR3: CASSQSSYEQYF. CDR3 nucleotides: TGTGCCAGCAGCCAGTCATCCTACGAGCAGTACTTC. The chain employs TRBV5-6 and TRBJ2-5; no firm D call. The J call may not be correct, given that the DNA end is closer to TRBJ2-7. The germline gives CDR1 SGHDT, CDR2 YYEEEE. The CDR3 contains 12 residues.

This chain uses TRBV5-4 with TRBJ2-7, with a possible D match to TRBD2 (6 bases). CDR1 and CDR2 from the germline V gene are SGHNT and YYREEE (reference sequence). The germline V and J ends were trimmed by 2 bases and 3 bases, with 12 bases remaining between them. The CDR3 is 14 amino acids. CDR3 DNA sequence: TGTGCCAGCAGCTTCCAGGAGGGCAGCTACGAGCAGTACTTC. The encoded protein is CASSFQEGSYEQYF.

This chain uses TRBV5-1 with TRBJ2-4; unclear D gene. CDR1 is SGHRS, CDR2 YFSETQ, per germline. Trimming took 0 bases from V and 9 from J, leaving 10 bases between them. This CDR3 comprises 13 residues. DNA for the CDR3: TGCGCCAGCAGCTTGGACGGGCCGGGCATTCAGTACTTC. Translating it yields CASSLDGPGIQYF.

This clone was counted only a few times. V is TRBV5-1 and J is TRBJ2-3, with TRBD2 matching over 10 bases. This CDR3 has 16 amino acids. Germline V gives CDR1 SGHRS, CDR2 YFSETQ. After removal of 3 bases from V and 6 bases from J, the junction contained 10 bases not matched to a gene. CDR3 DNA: TGCGCCAGCAGCTATGTAGCGGGAGGCACATTGGATACGCAGTATTTT. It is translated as CASSYVAGGTLDTQYF.

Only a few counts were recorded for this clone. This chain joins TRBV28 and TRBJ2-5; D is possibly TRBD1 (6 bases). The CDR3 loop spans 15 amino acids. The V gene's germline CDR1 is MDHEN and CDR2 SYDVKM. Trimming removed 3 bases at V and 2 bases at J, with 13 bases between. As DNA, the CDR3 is TGTGCCAGCAGTTTCCCCTCGGACAGTCAAGAGACCCAGTACTTC. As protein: CASSFPSDSQETQYF.

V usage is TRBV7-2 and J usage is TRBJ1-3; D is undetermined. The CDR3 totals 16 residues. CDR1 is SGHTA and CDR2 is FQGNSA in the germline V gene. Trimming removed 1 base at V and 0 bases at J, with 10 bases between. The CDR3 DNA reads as TGTGCCAGCAGCTTAGATGTGGGTCCCTCTGGAAACACCATATATTTT. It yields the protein CASSLDVGPSGNTIYF.

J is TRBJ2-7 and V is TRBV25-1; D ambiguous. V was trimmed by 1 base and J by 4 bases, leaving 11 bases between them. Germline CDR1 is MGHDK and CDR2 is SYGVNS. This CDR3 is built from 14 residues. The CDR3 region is CASSELGTVYEQYF. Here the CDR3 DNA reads TGTGCCAGCAGTGAATTGGGCACGGTTTACGAGCAGTACTTC.

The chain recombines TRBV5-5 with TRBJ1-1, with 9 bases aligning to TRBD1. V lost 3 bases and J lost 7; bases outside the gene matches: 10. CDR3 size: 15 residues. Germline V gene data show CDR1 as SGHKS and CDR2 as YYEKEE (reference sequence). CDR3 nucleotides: TGTGCCAGCAGCTGGACAGGGGCGTGGGGGCTTGAAGCTTTCTTT. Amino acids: CASSWTGAWGLEAFF. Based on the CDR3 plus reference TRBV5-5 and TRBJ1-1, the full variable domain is DAGVTQSPTHLIKTRGQQVTLRCSPISGHKSVSWYQQVLGQGPQFIFQYYEKEERGRGNFPDRFSARQFPNYSSELNVNALLLGDSALYLCASSWTGAWGLEAFFGQGTRLTVV.